Below are 21 T cell receptor beta chains sequenced from a single sample in a study of cytomegalovirus exposure and HLA in healthy donors. Vbeta (60) and Jbeta (13) primers were used in the PCR. TCRdb's copy holds only in-frame clones and misses some; the assay was immunoSEQ multiplex PCR. The table includes about 160,000 clones, approximately 80% detected once. The sequenced material came from PBMCs. The receptors here all came from a man in his late teens or twenties in good health and CMV-seronegative.

The rearrangement joins TRBV13 to TRBJ2-7; D is ambiguous. The CDR3 totals 13 residues. The V end was cut by 0 bases, the J end by 3 bases, with 6 bases between. CDR1 and CDR2 (germline): PRHDT, FYEKMQ (reference sequence). The CDR3 DNA reads as TGTGCCAGCAGCTTAGGACTCAACTACGAGCAGTACTTC. Its protein is CASSLGLNYEQYF.

The chain employs TRBV28 and TRBJ2-7; TRBD1 might be the D (6 bases). The CDR3 runs to 15 residues. Germline assignment: CDR1 MDHEN and CDR2 SYDVKM. V shed 2 bases and J shed 1 base, with 12 bases lying between them. The chain's CDR3 is CASSLGRGLSYEQYF. CDR3 DNA sequence: TGTGCCAGCAGTTTAGGCAGGGGCCTTTCCTACGAGCAGTACTTC. The variable domain in full, completed from reference TRBV28 and TRBJ2-7, reads DVKVTQSSRYLVKRTGEKVFLECVQDMDHENMFWYRQDPGLGLRLIYFSYDVKMKEKGDIPEGYSVSREKKERFSLILESASTNQTSMYLCASSLGRGLSYEQYFGPGTRLTVT.

The rearrangement links TRBV9 to TRBJ2-3; D gene uncertain. The length of the CDR3 is 13 residues. The V and J ends lost 0 bases and 3 bases respectively, with 5 bases between them. Germline values: CDR1 SGDLS, CDR2 YYNGEE. Here the CDR3 reads CASSVDRTDTQYF. The CDR3 DNA sequence: TGTGCCAGCAGCGTAGATCGGACAGATACGCAGTATTTT.

This clone was detected once. This chain joins TRBV28 and TRBJ2-3; maybe TRBD1 (5 bases). Between the trimmed V and J ends, which lost 8 bases and 7 bases, there was a span of 13 bases. Germline V gene lookup returns CDR1 MDHEN and CDR2 SYDVKM. The CDR3 consists of 12 residues. In nucleotides, the CDR3 is TGTGCCAGCGGTGGCAGGGCATATACGCAGTATTTT. Residues: CASGGRAYTQYF.

The chain is built from TRBV15 and TRBJ2-2; D call uncertain. CDR3 length: 17 amino acids. Trimming cost V 0 bases and J 1 base, with 12 bases left between them. Germline CDR1 LNHNV, CDR2 YYDKDF (reference sequence). The CDR3 sequence: CATSRELASGNTGELFF. The CDR3 DNA reads TGTGCCACCAGCAGAGAACTGGCTAGTGGGAACACCGGGGAGCTGTTTTTT.

The chain couples TRBV6-5 to TRBJ2-6; D gene ambiguous. This CDR3 has 15 amino acids. CDR1 and CDR2 from the germline V gene are MNHEY and SVGAGI. V dropped 7 bases and J dropped 1 base, with 11 bases sitting between them. The CDR3 DNA follows: TGTGCCAGCACCTTCCTCGGGTCTGGGGCCAACGTCCTGACTTTC. Encoded protein: CASTFLGSGANVLTF.

The chain recombines TRBV30 with TRBJ2-7, with D possibly TRBD2 on 6 matching bases. V lost 4 bases and J 6 bases, leaving 16 bases between the germline ends. CDR3 size: 13 residues. Germline CDR1 is GTSNPN and CDR2 is SVGIG (reference sequence). The CDR3 DNA sequence: TGTGCCTGGACCACGGGGGAAGTCGCCGAGCAGTACTTC. Encoded protein: CAWTTGEVAEQYF.

The CDR3, as DNA: TGTGCCAGCAGTCGACTGGGAGGGACCGGGGAGCTGTTTTTT. This sequence encodes CASSRLGGTGELFF. V gene TRBV6-1 combines with J gene TRBJ2-2; TRBD2 matches at 7 bases. This CDR3 is built from 14 residues. Germline V gene lookup returns CDR1 MNHNS and CDR2 SASEGT. J gave up 5 bases and V 5 bases, and 5 bases lay outside the gene matches.

The V gene is TRBV6-5, the J gene TRBJ1-2; 8 nucleotides agree with TRBD1. The CDR3 has 15 residues. The germline CDR1 and CDR2 sequences are MNHEY and SVGAGI. V shed 6 bases and J 5 bases; nucleotides not matched to a gene: 11. DNA of the CDR3: TGTGCCAGCAGCATGGCAAGGACAGGGCAGTATGGCTACACCTTC. Translation gives CASSMARTGQYGYTF.

The J gene is TRBJ1-2, the V gene TRBV2, with D possibly matching TRBD1 (6 bases). Per the germline V gene, CDR1 is SNHLY and CDR2 is FYNNEI. The CDR3 has 12 residues. The V gene lost 10 bases and the J gene lost 0 bases, with 9 bases spanning the gap. CDR3 DNA: TGTGCCACTAGGGGGACTAACTATGGCTACACCTTC. It specifies CATRGTNYGYTF.

The chain recombines TRBV5-6 with TRBJ1-2, with 11 positions matching TRBD1. This CDR3 comprises 15 residues. Trimming cost V 3 bases and J 6 bases; bases outside gene matches: 7. Germline assignment: CDR1 SGHDT and CDR2 YYEEEE. CDR3 sequence reads: CASSYGQGAPNGYTF. The DNA for the CDR3 is TGTGCCAGCAGCTATGGACAGGGGGCCCCGAATGGCTACACCTTC.

The J gene is TRBJ1-2, the V gene TRBV6-5, with D possibly TRBD1 on 6 matching bases. Per germline, CDR1 MNHEY and CDR2 SVGAGI. V was clipped by 0 bases and J by 7 bases, with 12 bases between them. CDR3 length: 14 amino acids. The DNA of the CDR3 is TGTGCCAGCAGTTACTCGGGCGGGGGGCCTGGCTACACCTTC. Translating it yields CASSYSGGGPGYTF.

V gene TRBV5-8 combines with J gene TRBJ1-5; possibly TRBD1 for D (6 bases). V was cut by 4 bases and J by 1 base, with 12 bases left in between. Germline CDR1 and CDR2: SGHTS and YDEGEE. This CDR3 is built from 15 residues. The CDR3 DNA sequence: TGTGCCAGCAGCAACGGACAGAGAAGCAATCAGCCCCAGCATTTT. Encoded protein: CASSNGQRSNQPQHF.

This chain connects TRBV7-2 to TRBJ2-3, with 11 bases aligning to TRBD2. V was clipped by 5 bases and J by 7 bases; unmatched bases: 8. The V gene's germline CDR1 is SGHTA and CDR2 FQGNSA. The length of the CDR3 is 15 residues. As DNA, the CDR3 is TGTGCCAGCAGCCTCCTGGGACTAGCGGAGAATACGCAGTATTTT. Translating gives CASSLLGLAENTQYF.

The rearrangement joins TRBV12-1 to TRBJ1-5. TRBV12-1 represents a pseudogene. This CDR3 has 15 residues. The DNA for the CDR3 is TGTGCCAGCAGCCCTTGGGGGGTAAGCAATCAGCCCCAGCATTTT. Translation: CASSPWGVSNQPQHF.

The chain recombines TRBV7-8 with TRBJ1-5; 7 nucleotides match TRBD1. Trimming took 3 bases from V and 3 from J; bases not matched to a gene: 8. This CDR3 region has 16 residues. From germline, CDR1 is SGHVS and CDR2 FQNEAQ. CDR3 DNA sequence: TGTGCCAGCAGCTTGTATGACAGGGACCTCAATCAGCCCCAGCATTTT. Translating gives CASSLYDRDLNQPQHF. The complete variable domain, with remaining parts taken from reference TRBV7-8 and TRBJ1-5, reads GAGVSQSPRYKVAKRGQDVALRCDPISGHVSLFWYQQALGQGPEFLTYFQNEAQLDKSGLPSDRFFAERPEGSVSTLKIQRTQQEDSAVYLCASSLYDRDLNQPQHFGDGTRLSIL.

The V gene is TRBV27, the J gene TRBJ2-1, with 14 bases lining up with TRBD2. CDR3 length: 17 residues. Trimming at V came to 4 bases and at J to 8 bases, leaving 10 bases not matched to a gene. Germline V CDR1 and CDR2: MNHEY, SMNVEV (reference sequence). CDR3 bases: TGTGCCAGCAGTTGGGGGTCCGGGACTAGCGGGAGTGATGAGCAGTTCTTC. Translating it yields CASSWGSGTSGSDEQFF.

This chain connects TRBV5-4 to TRBJ2-2, with 10 bases fitting TRBD2. The CDR3 consists of 17 residues. The J segment lost 0 bases and the V segment lost 0 bases, leaving 2 bases of the junction unmatched. Germline CDR1 SGHNT, CDR2 YYREEE (reference sequence). CDR3 in amino acids: CASSLGLAGANTGELFF. The CDR3 nucleotides are TGTGCCAGCAGCTTGGGACTAGCGGGCGCGAACACCGGGGAGCTGTTTTTT.

The chain employs TRBV12-5 and TRBJ1-1; tentatively, D is TRBD1 (6 bases). V was trimmed by 5 bases and J by 0 bases, leaving 10 bases between them. The length of the CDR3 is 14 residues. The germline V gene has CDR1 LGHNT and CDR2 FRNRAP. CDR3 in amino acids: CASGHGQMNTEAFF. As DNA, the CDR3 is TGTGCTAGTGGTCATGGACAGATGAACACTGAAGCTTTCTTT.

The chain couples TRBV28 to TRBJ2-4, with D unresolved. The germline CDR1 and CDR2 sequences are MDHEN and SYDVKM. The CDR3 spans 17 residues. Trimming left V 2 bases short and J 2 bases short, with 16 bases between. As DNA, the CDR3 is TGTGCCAGCAGTTTAGGTTACAGTGGAAGGACCAAAAACATTCAGTACTTC. Protein sequence: CASSLGYSGRTKNIQYF.

The gene calls are TRBV5-4 and TRBJ2-5, with TRBD2 matching 11 bases. The J call may be incorrect, as the DNA end agrees better with TRBJ2-7. This CDR3 region has 15 residues. The germline CDR1 and CDR2 sequences are SGHNT and YYREEE (reference sequence). The CDR3 DNA sequence: TGTGCCAGCAGCCCGGCGACTAGCGGGACCTACGAGCAGTACTTC. Amino acid sequence: CASSPATSGTYEQYF.